Below are 25 T cell receptor beta chains sequenced from a single sample in a study of blood T cell repertoires in COVID-19. Produced via immunoSEQ multiplex PCR; TCRdb's table is partial and in-frame only. Of about 270,000 clones detected, around 82% appear once; the ten largest clones hold around 6%. Source material: peripheral blood. Receptor source: an elderly man with acute or convalescent COVID-19.

The chain has TRBV20-1 and TRBJ2-1; D is unclear. The CDR3 sequence is 10 residues long. Between the trimmed V and J ends, which lost 3 bases and 7 bases, there was a span of 4 bases. CDR1 and CDR2 (germline): DFQATT, SNEGSKA (reference sequence). CDR3 loop: CSASPNEQFF. CDR3 nucleotide sequence: TGCAGTGCTAGCCCGAATGAGCAGTTCTTC.

The chain links TRBV27 to TRBJ1-1; D is perhaps TRBD1 (6 bases). CDR3 size: 16 residues. Between the trimmed V and J ends, which lost 0 bases and 5 bases, there was a span of 16 bases. The germline CDR1 and CDR2 sequences are MNHEY and SMNVEV (reference sequence). The CDR3 nucleotides are TGTGCCAGCAGTTTATCGATATCAGGGGCGGTTACTGAAGCTTTCTTT. Its protein product is CASSLSISGAVTEAFF.

The rearrangement links TRBV5-4 to TRBJ1-1, with D possibly matching TRBD1 (6 bases). The V gene lost 5 bases and the J gene lost 2 bases, with 16 bases spanning the gap. The CDR3 loop spans 15 amino acids. CDR1 SGHNT and CDR2 YYREEE come from the germline V gene (reference sequence). CDR3 sequence (DNA): TGTGCCAGCAGAGTAGATACAGGGATTAACACTGAAGCTTTCTTT. This sequence encodes CASRVDTGINTEAFF.

The chain uses TRBV28 and TRBJ1-1; 9 bases are shared with TRBD1. Germline CDR1 and CDR2: MDHEN and SYDVKM. The CDR3 loop spans 14 amino acids. The V and J ends lost 6 bases and 4 bases, in that order; junction bases with no gene match: 6. The CDR3 is CASSRQTGGTEAFF. The CDR3 DNA reads as TGTGCCAGCAGCCGACAGACAGGGGGCACTGAAGCTTTCTTT.

The rearrangement links TRBV6-5 to TRBJ2-5; tentative D call: TRBD1 (6 bases). The CDR3 sequence is 13 residues long. Deletions cut 8 bases from V and 2 bases from J, with 12 bases between. Germline V CDR1 and CDR2: MNHEY, SVGAGI. The CDR3 sequence: CASLRRGQETQYF. CDR3 sequence (DNA): TGTGCCAGCCTGCGTAGGGGGCAAGAGACCCAGTACTTC.

This clone was seen more than once but under ten times. The rearrangement links TRBV19 to TRBJ2-1, with 10 bases identical to TRBD1. The CDR3 is 17 residues long. Germline CDR1 is LNHDA and CDR2 is SQIVND (reference sequence). V gave up 5 bases and J gave up 6 bases; unmatched junction bases: 13. The DNA for the CDR3 is TGTGCCAGTAGTCTTCATTCCGGGACAGGGGAGGTCAATGAGCAGTTCTTC. Protein product: CASSLHSGTGEVNEQFF.

The rearrangement links TRBV3-1 (or the pseudogene TRBV3-2) to TRBJ2-1; 11 bases align to TRBD2. V lost 5 bases and J lost 0; bases outside the gene matches: 6. CDR3 size: 17 residues. Germline CDR1 is LGHDT and CDR2 is YNNKEL (reference sequence). The CDR3 DNA reads TGTGCCAGCAGCAAAGGGACTAGCGGAAGCTCCTACAATGAGCAGTTCTTC. Protein product: CASSKGTSGSSYNEQFF.

This rearrangement joins TRBV3-1 (or the pseudogene TRBV3-2) to TRBJ2-7, with D tentatively TRBD2 (6 bases). In germline, CDR1 is LGHDT, CDR2 YNNKEL (reference sequence). CDR3 length equals 15 residues. V was cut by 0 bases and J by 3 bases, with 12 bases left in between. The CDR3 protein is CASSQDGGTIYEQYF. The CDR3 DNA reads as TGTGCCAGCAGCCAAGATGGAGGGACCATCTACGAGCAGTACTTC.

The gene calls are TRBV3-1 (or the pseudogene TRBV3-2) and TRBJ1-1, with a weak D call TRBD1 (6 bases). The V gene's germline CDR1 is LGHDT and CDR2 YNNKEL (reference sequence). The CDR3 runs to 14 residues. Trimming removed 2 bases at V and 1 base at J, with 8 bases between. Here the CDR3 DNA reads TGTGCCAGCAGCCAAATGGGGGCGAACACTGAAGCTTTCTTT. It is translated as CASSQMGANTEAFF.

The chain couples TRBV5-1 to TRBJ2-7; TRBD1 is a possible D gene (5 bases). This CDR3 is built from 14 residues. Between the trimmed V and J ends, which lost 1 base and 3 bases, there was a span of 11 bases. The germline V gene has CDR1 SGHRS and CDR2 YFSETQ. In DNA form, the CDR3 reads TGCGCCAGCAGCTTGATGCAGGGAAACTACGAGCAGTACTTC. Its translation: CASSLMQGNYEQYF.

This clone was detected only once. This chain links TRBV19 with TRBJ2-6, with D possibly TRBD1 on 6 matching bases. The CDR3 loop spans 16 amino acids. The germline CDR1 and CDR2 sequences are LNHDA and SQIVND (reference sequence). Trimming pared 3 bases from V and 1 base from J, leaving 10 bases between. The chain's CDR3 is CASSILGGSGANVLTF. As DNA, the CDR3 is TGTGCCAGTAGTATTTTAGGGGGATCTGGGGCCAACGTCCTGACTTTC.

The chain recombines TRBV6-5 with TRBJ2-7; 8 bases are shared with TRBD1. The trim removed 8 bases at V and 6 bases at J, leaving 9 bases unmatched. Germline V gene data show CDR1 as MNHEY and CDR2 as SVGAGI. CDR3 size: 13 residues. CDR3 DNA sequence: TGTGCCAGCGGGTCCAGGGGGCCCTTCGAGCAGTACTTC. Amino acid sequence: CASGSRGPFEQYF.

V is TRBV7-2 and J is TRBJ2-5, with 8 bases aligning to TRBD1. J was trimmed by 5 bases and V by 4 bases; bases with no gene match: 6. The CDR3 contains 14 residues. CDR1 and CDR2 from the germline V gene are SGHTA and FQGNSA. CDR3 nucleotide sequence: TGTGCCAGCAGCTCTGGACAGGGCCGCGAGACCCAGTACTTC. The encoded protein is CASSSGQGRETQYF.

The V call is TRBV10-1, the J call TRBJ2-3, with a tentative D call TRBD2 (6 bases). Trimming took off 6 bases at V and 1 base at J, with 8 bases between the two ends. Germline loops: CDR1 WNHNN, CDR2 SYGVQD (reference sequence). The CDR3 totals 13 residues. In nucleotides, the CDR3 is TGCGCCAGCAGGGGGGGAGGCACAGATACGCAGTATTTT. Protein product: CASRGGGTDTQYF.

This clone is a singleton in its sample. This rearrangement joins TRBV3-1 (or the pseudogene TRBV3-2) to TRBJ2-7; 10 bases fit TRBD1. This CDR3 comprises 13 residues. Germline V gene data show CDR1 as LGHDT and CDR2 as YNNKEL (reference sequence). J gave up 6 bases and V 4 bases, and 3 bases lay outside the gene matches. CDR3 DNA: TGTGCCAGCAGCCGACAGGGGGCGGGCGAGCAGTACTTC. Its translation: CASSRQGAGEQYF.

V gene TRBV6-6 combines with J gene TRBJ1-1, with 7 nucleotides matching TRBD1. CDR1 is MNHNY and CDR2 is SVGAGI in the germline V gene (reference sequence). V lost 6 bases and J lost 2; bases outside the gene matches: 6. The CDR3 covers 14 residues. CDR3 bases: TGTGCCAGCAGAACCGGGACAGCTAACACTGAAGCTTTCTTT. This encodes CASRTGTANTEAFF.

The sample holds a few counts of this clone. V gene TRBV28 combines with J gene TRBJ2-2; D not resolved. Germline V gene sequence: CDR1 MDHEN, CDR2 SYDVKM. This CDR3 is built from 13 residues. With 2 bases removed from V and 5 bases from J, the gap between germline ends came to 6 bases. The CDR3 reads CASSLSLTGELFF. CDR3 bases: TGTGCCAGCAGTTTAAGCCTGACCGGGGAGCTGTTTTTT.

The V and J genes are TRBV7-8 and TRBJ1-1; 10 bases are shared with TRBD1. V dropped 5 bases and J dropped 0; count of bases not matched to a gene: 9. The CDR3 sequence is 17 residues long. From germline, CDR1 is SGHVS and CDR2 FQNEAQ. The CDR3 DNA reads as TGTGCCAGCAGCCCCCGGACAGGGGGAGCCTTGAACACTGAAGCTTTCTTT. Its translation: CASSPRTGGALNTEAFF.

This clone was seen only a few times. This sequence joins TRBV14 and TRBJ2-1, with D possibly matching TRBD2 (6 bases). The CDR3 totals 18 residues. Per the germline V gene, CDR1 is SGHDN and CDR2 is FVKESK. V shed 0 bases and J shed 0 bases, with 15 bases lying between them. CDR3 in amino acids: CASSQEERGRYSYNEQFF. In DNA form, the CDR3 reads TGTGCCAGCAGCCAAGAGGAAAGAGGGAGGTACTCCTACAATGAGCAGTTCTTC.

This clone was observed a few times. The same CDR3 also results from other DNA sequences found in this sample. The chain is built from TRBV18 and TRBJ1-5; 8 nucleotides match TRBD1. Trimming took 6 bases from V and 1 from J; bases not matched to a gene: 5. Germline V lookup: CDR1 KGHSH, CDR2 LQKENI. The CDR3 loop spans 15 amino acids. CDR3 DNA: TGTGCCAGCTCGCCTCAGGGGGCCAGCAATCAGCCCCAGCATTTT. This codes for CASSPQGASNQPQHF.

This clone has more than one count but fewer than ten. The chain couples TRBV2 to TRBJ2-7; TRBD1 matches 7 bases. V shed 7 bases and J 1 base; nucleotides not matched to a gene: 1. This CDR3 spans 12 amino acids. Germline CDR1 SNHLY, CDR2 FYNNEI. CDR3 coding DNA: TGTGCCAGCACCAGGGGGTCCTACGAGCAGTACTTC. It specifies CASTRGSYEQYF.

V is TRBV10-1 and J is TRBJ2-2; TRBD2 matches at 14 bases. CDR3 length: 15 amino acids. Germline V gene data show CDR1 as WNHNN and CDR2 as SYGVQD (reference sequence). V dropped 5 bases and J dropped 8; count of bases not matched to a gene: 4. CDR3 loop: CASSRGLAGAGELFF. Written as DNA, the CDR3 is TGCGCCAGCAGTAGGGGACTAGCGGGAGCTGGGGAGCTGTTTTTT.

The V gene is TRBV7-9, the J gene TRBJ2-3; TRBD1 is a possible D gene (6 bases). Germline V lookup: CDR1 SEHNR, CDR2 FQNEAQ (reference sequence). This CDR3 region has 13 residues. With 6 bases removed from V and 5 bases from J, the gap between germline ends came to 12 bases. The CDR3 DNA is TGTGCCAGCAGTCTTACAGGGAAAGATACGCAGTATTTT. It translates to CASSLTGKDTQYF.

The chain joins TRBV5-1 to TRBJ2-7, with D possibly TRBD1 on 5 matching bases. Trimming took 4 bases from V and 6 from J, leaving 20 bases between them. The germline V gene encodes CDR1 SGHRS and CDR2 YFSETQ. The CDR3 loop spans 15 amino acids. The CDR3 here is CASSISGSGGVEQYF. For the CDR3, the DNA is TGCGCCAGCAGCATCTCAGGGTCGGGTGGTGTCGAGCAGTACTTC.

This chain links TRBV27 with TRBJ2-7; D not certain. The V gene's germline CDR1 is MNHEY and CDR2 SMNVEV (reference sequence). CDR3 length: 13 amino acids. With 3 bases removed from V and 2 bases from J, the gap between germline ends came to 8 bases. The CDR3 region is CASSFSPPYEQYF. CDR3 sequence (DNA): TGTGCCAGCAGTTTTAGCCCCCCCTACGAGCAGTACTTC.